The sample holds one count of the clone carrying this T cell receptor beta chain. This specimen belongs to a study of blood T cell repertoires in COVID-19. Study-wide background: COVID-19 samples, acute and convalescent, were from the United States, Italy and Spain. The cDNA or gDNA used as material had been derived from T cells, B-cell-depleted T cells, or PBMCs.

The authors' processing: Amplifying reference gene primers gave estimates of nucleated cell counts. This table comes from immunoSEQ multiplex PCR, and its TCRdb copy is limited to in-frame clones, with some not included. V, J and clone size were drawn from that table, and D and trimming were deduced from the DNA. Of about 160,000 clones in the sample, roughly 84% were seen once. The germline V gene encodes CDR1 SGHTA and CDR2 FQGNSA. This CDR3 contains 12 residues. V lost 3 bases, J lost 8 bases, and 10 bases lay in between. This sequence was found in a woman older than 75 with active or convalescent COVID-19. The sample consisted of peripheral blood. This rearrangement joins TRBV7-2 to TRBJ1-1, with D possibly matching TRBD1 (5 bases). CDR3 coding DNA: TGTGCCAGCAGCTTCAGAGCAGGGGAAGCTTTCTTT. As protein: CASSFRAGEAFF.